The 22 T cell receptor beta chains reported below all come from one sample, sequenced in a study of T cell repertoires in cytomegalovirus infection (dated by TCRdb to between 2017 and 2020). Taken with the paper, the label for treatment or condition translates to: in vitro stimulation with specific CMV peptide epitopes to enrich CMV-specific T cells. TCRdb shows the sequencer as Illumina HiSeq 1500. Using fastp trimming at Q25 and MiXCR clonotype assembly, TCRdb reanalyzed the public sequencing data and kept in-frame beta chains. Rows with a matching CDR3 protein are joined into one entry that keeps the most common DNA and genes. The table for this sample lists fewer than 350,000 distinct CDR3 sequences; 29% of them were counted only once. 20% of the sample is taken by the ten largest. These receptors' targets are unknown. The sample was cultured PBMCs, taken from culture after CMV antigen stimulation. These receptor sequences come from a human donor in good health (CMV status not recorded). Some clones in this sample may be carry-over from other donors' samples.

Only a few counts were recorded for this clonotype. The chain uses TRBV19 and TRBJ1-1; 7 bases map to TRBD1. The CDR3 extends over 14 amino acids. V lost 7 bases and J lost 5; bases outside the gene matches: 10. The germline V gene has CDR1 LNHDA and CDR2 SQIVND (reference sequence). The CDR3 here is CASTLTGAVTEAFF. CDR3 bases: TGTGCCAGTACCCTAACAGGGGCGGTGACTGAAGCTTTCTTT.

The V call is TRBV19, the J call TRBJ1-2, with D tentatively TRBD1 (5 bases). The germline V gene encodes CDR1 LNHDA and CDR2 SQIVND (reference sequence). V lost 6 bases and J lost 2, with 7 bases in between. This CDR3 is built from 12 residues. The DNA of the CDR3 is TGTGCCAGTAGGCAGGGAAACTATGGCTACACCTTC. This codes for CASRQGNYGYTF.

The rearrangement joins TRBV7-2 to TRBJ1-4; D remains unclear. The CDR3 sequence is 13 residues long. Germline V gene data show CDR1 as SGHTA and CDR2 as FQGNSA. The germline V and J ends were trimmed by 3 bases and 8 bases, with 10 bases remaining between them. The CDR3 region has the DNA TGTGCCAGCAGCTTGGACGGAATCGAAAAACTGTTTTTT. This gives the protein CASSLDGIEKLFF.

The rearrangement uses TRBV12-3 or TRBV12-4 and TRBJ1-2; D may be TRBD1 (6 bases). The V end lost 2 bases, the J end lost 6 bases, and 7 bases lay between the germline ends. This CDR3 comprises 12 residues. The CDR3 sequence is CASSLTGNGYTF. CDR3 nucleotides: TGTGCCAGCAGTTTAACAGGGAATGGCTACACCTTC.

On this clonotype itself: One junction end does not reproduce the germline sequence, and a read error may be involved. The CDR3 bases are TGTGCCAGCAGCTTAGGTCTCGGACCACATCCGTACGGGCAGTACTTC. It codes for CASSLGLGPHPYGQYF. The rearrangement joins TRBV11-3 to TRBJ2-7; D is ambiguous. Germline-derived CDR1 and CDR2 are SGHNT and YENEEA. The CDR3 runs to 16 residues.

The gene calls are TRBV25-1 and TRBJ1-1; 11 positions match TRBD1. Germline CDR1 reads MGHDK; CDR2 reads SYGVNS. After removal of 6 bases from V and 3 bases from J, the junction contained 9 bases not matched to a gene. CDR3 size: 16 residues. The CDR3 reads CASRFTPGQGDTEAFF. CDR3 DNA sequence: TGTGCCAGCAGATTCACCCCGGGACAGGGGGACACTGAAGCTTTCTTT. Full variable domain (missing parts from reference TRBV25-1 and TRBJ1-1): EADIYQTPRYLVIGTGKKITLECSQTMGHDKMYWYQQDPGMELHLIHYSYGVNSTEKGDLSSESTVSRIRTEHFPLTLESARPSHTSQYLCASRFTPGQGDTEAFFGQGTRLTVV.

This clonotype has more than one count but fewer than ten. The J gene is TRBJ1-5, the V gene TRBV12-3 or TRBV12-4; possible D gene TRBD1, 5 bases. V was clipped by 5 bases and J by 2 bases, with 10 bases between them. There are 14 residues in the CDR3. This chain's CDR3 is CASSRAGGNQPQHF. CDR3 nucleotide sequence: TGTGCCAGCAGTCGAGCGGGGGGCAATCAGCCCCAGCATTTT.

This clonotype was observed many times. The rearrangement joins TRBV7-2 to TRBJ2-5; possible D gene TRBD1, 6 bases. The germline CDR1 and CDR2 sequences are SGHTA and FQGNSA. Trimming shortened V by 0 bases and J by 2 bases, and 10 bases separated the two germline ends. The CDR3 length is 15 residues. CDR3 nucleotide sequence: TGTGCCAGCAGCTTAGCTCGAGGGGGTCAAGAGACCCAGTACTTC. It encodes CASSLARGGQETQYF.

The CDR3 protein is CASRLYTGELFF. CDR3 in DNA: TGTGCCAGCAGGCTCTACACCGGGGAGCTGTTTTTT. This chain connects TRBV2 to TRBJ2-2; D ambiguous. The germline V gene encodes CDR1 SNHLY and CDR2 FYNNEI. Trimming cost V 6 bases and J 3 bases, with 5 bases left between them. This CDR3 has 12 residues.

The rearrangement links TRBV6-6 to TRBJ2-6; perhaps TRBD1 as D (6 bases). The CDR3 runs to 14 residues. Trimming shortened V by 5 bases and J by 4 bases, and 9 bases separated the two germline ends. Per the germline V gene, CDR1 is MNHNY and CDR2 is SVGAGI (reference sequence). CDR3 DNA: TGTGCCAGCAGTACAGGGAGCGGGGCCAACGTCCTGACTTTC. This codes for CASSTGSGANVLTF.

In its sample, this clonotype was seen once. The chain joins TRBV5-4 to TRBJ2-7; a weak D match, TRBD1 (6 bases). Trimming cost V 2 bases and J 0 bases, with 9 bases left between them. The CDR3 has 14 amino acids. Germline CDR1 SGHNT, CDR2 YYREEE (reference sequence). The CDR3 bases are TGTGCCAGCAGCTTTAGGGGGAACTCCTACGAGCAGTACTTC. Amino acid sequence: CASSFRGNSYEQYF.

As regards this clonotype: Given a much more abundant clone one base away, this may be a read error. The CDR3 region is CASSFNTGELFF. Written as DNA, the CDR3 is TGTGCCAGCAGCTTTAACACCGGGGAGCTGTTTTTT. The chain links TRBV7-8 to TRBJ2-2; no clear D. Trimming removed 3 bases from V and 2 bases from J, with 1 base in between. The V gene's germline CDR1 is SGHVS and CDR2 FQNEAQ. The length of the CDR3 is 12 residues.

The rearrangement uses TRBV19 and TRBJ1-2; TRBD1 aligns across 7 bases. CDR3 length: 13 residues. Germline V lookup: CDR1 LNHDA, CDR2 SQIVND (reference sequence). V gave up 4 bases and J gave up 10 bases; unmatched junction bases: 9. The CDR3 sequence: CASSTGQLDLYTF. The CDR3 DNA reads as TGTGCCAGTAGTACGGGACAGCTGGATCTCTACACCTTC.

The chain has TRBV27 and TRBJ2-1, with 8 positions matching TRBD2. This CDR3 contains 15 residues. Germline V gene sequence: CDR1 MNHEY, CDR2 SMNVEV (reference sequence). The ends lost 10 bases at V and 8 bases at J; junction bases unmatched: 16. DNA of the CDR3: TGTGCCACTATGCAGACTAGCGCGTTCCTCGATGAGCAGTTCTTC. Amino acids: CATMQTSAFLDEQFF.

The sample holds a few counts of this clonotype. The genes are TRBV6-5 and TRBJ1-6; D not resolved. Per the germline V gene, CDR1 is MNHEY and CDR2 is SVGAGI. This CDR3 region has 12 residues. The germline V and J ends were trimmed by 6 bases and 6 bases, with 6 bases remaining between them. The CDR3 DNA is TGTGCCAGCAGCCGGGGTAATTCACCCCTCCACTTT. Translated, it gives CASSRGNSPLHF.

The chain employs TRBV28 and TRBJ1-1; 8 nucleotides line up with TRBD1. J gave up 6 bases and V 5 bases, and 11 bases lay outside the gene matches. This CDR3 region has 15 residues. Germline assignment: CDR1 MDHEN and CDR2 SYDVKM. The CDR3: CASSLIGTGVPEAFF. The CDR3, as DNA: TGTGCCAGCAGTCTGATCGGGACAGGAGTCCCTGAAGCTTTCTTT. Full variable domain (remainder filled in from reference TRBV28 and TRBJ1-1): DVKVTQSSRYLVKRTGEKVFLECVQDMDHENMFWYRQDPGLGLRLIYFSYDVKMKEKGDIPEGYSVSREKKERFSLILESASTNQTSMYLCASSLIGTGVPEAFFGQGTRLTVV.

The chain couples TRBV4-2 to TRBJ2-5; D possibly corresponds to TRBD2 (6 bases). Germline CDR1 and CDR2: LGHNA and YNFKEQ. V lost 2 bases to trimming and J lost 4 bases, with 11 bases between them. The CDR3 is 14 amino acids. The CDR3 DNA reads TGTGCCAGCAGCCAACTCCCGGAGGGAGAGACCCAGTACTTC. Its protein product is CASSQLPEGETQYF.

This clonotype was picked up a small number of times. The chain links TRBV30 to TRBJ2-5; D is perhaps TRBD1 (5 bases). Trimming took off 2 bases at V and 5 bases at J, with 12 bases between the two ends. CDR1 and CDR2 (germline): GTSNPN, SVGIG (reference sequence). This CDR3 contains 13 residues. For the CDR3, the DNA is TGTGCCTGGAGTAACGCAGGGTGGGAGACCCAGTACTTC. Protein product: CAWSNAGWETQYF.

This chain links TRBV5-1 with TRBJ2-7; TRBD1 matches at 9 bases. The V gene end was trimmed by 6 bases and the J gene end by 5 bases; junction bases not matched to a gene: 9. Germline V gene lookup returns CDR1 SGHRS and CDR2 YFSETQ. The length of the CDR3 is 14 residues. CDR3 sequence reads: CASTGGQGLDEQYF. In DNA form, the CDR3 reads TGCGCCAGCACCGGGGGACAGGGCCTTGACGAGCAGTACTTC.

This clonotype occurred a few times. CDR3 sequence reads: CASSPWTAGEAFF. CDR3 nucleotide sequence: TGTGCCAGCAGCCCATGGACTGCGGGTGAAGCTTTCTTT. This chain links TRBV7-2 with TRBJ1-1; D gene ambiguous. Germline V gene sequence: CDR1 SGHTA, CDR2 FQGNSA. The CDR3 consists of 13 residues. Trimming cost V 5 bases and J 7 bases, with 14 bases left between them.

In its sample, this clonotype was seen many times. One end of the junction fails to match germline, which may point to a read error. The chain joins TRBV7-7 to TRBJ2-1, with 8 bases lining up with TRBD2. The CDR3 totals 16 residues. CDR1 and CDR2 from the germline V gene are SSHAT and FNYEAQ (reference sequence). The CDR3 DNA sequence: TGTGCTAGCAGCTTATATGGGACTAGGGGCGTAAATGAGCAGTTCTTC. Translation: CASSLYGTRGVNEQFF.

This clonotype was observed a handful of times. This chain joins TRBV7-3 and TRBJ2-1; TRBD2 matches 14 bases. CDR3 length: 15 amino acids. The junction had 6 bases not matched to a gene; V was cut back by 5 bases and J by 9 bases. CDR1 is SGHTA and CDR2 is FQGTGA in the germline V gene. The CDR3 DNA reads TGTGCCAGCAGCCCCCTGACTAGCGGGAGGGTTGAGCAGTTCTTC. This encodes CASSPLTSGRVEQFF.